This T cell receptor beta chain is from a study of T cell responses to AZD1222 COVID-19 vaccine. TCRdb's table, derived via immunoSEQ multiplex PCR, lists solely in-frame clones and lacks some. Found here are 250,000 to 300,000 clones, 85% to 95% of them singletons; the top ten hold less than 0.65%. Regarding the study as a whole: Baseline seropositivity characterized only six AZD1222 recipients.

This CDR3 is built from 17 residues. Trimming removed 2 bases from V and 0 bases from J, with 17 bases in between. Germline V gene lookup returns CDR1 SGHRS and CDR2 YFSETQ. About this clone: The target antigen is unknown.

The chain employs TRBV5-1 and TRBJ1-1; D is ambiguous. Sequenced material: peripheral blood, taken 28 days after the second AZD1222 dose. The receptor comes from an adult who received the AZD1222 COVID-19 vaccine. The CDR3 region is CASSFLSLDKMNTEAFF. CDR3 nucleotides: TGCGCCAGCAGCTTCCTTTCACTCGATAAAATGAACACTGAAGCTTTCTTT.